This entry lists 22 T cell receptor beta chains sequenced from one sample in a study of T cell responses to AZD1222 COVID-19 vaccine. Only in-frame clones appear in the TCRdb table, and some are missing; sequencing was by immunoSEQ multiplex PCR. The data hold more than 90,000 clones, with around 90% observed a single time. The material was peripheral blood, obtained 28 days after the second AZD1222 dose. These receptors came from an adult who received the AZD1222 COVID-19 vaccine.

On this clone itself: This CDR3 is also generated by other DNA sequences in the sample. This chain uses TRBV12-3 or TRBV12-4 with TRBJ1-2, with unresolved D. The CDR3 is 12 amino acids. V was shortened by 5 bases and J by 3 bases, with 7 bases between the two germline ends. CDR3 residues: CASSLGYYGYTF. For the CDR3, the DNA is TGTGCCAGCAGTCTGGGGTACTATGGCTACACCTTC.

This clone came up once. The chain has TRBV7-3 and TRBJ2-3; 7 nucleotides align to TRBD2. Looked up from germline, CDR1 is SGHTA and CDR2 is FQGTGA. This CDR3 is 14 amino acids long. V dropped 5 bases and J dropped 2; count of bases not matched to a gene: 4. CDR3 sequence: CASSPGTTTDTQYF. The CDR3 DNA is TGTGCCAGCAGCCCCGGGACTACCACAGATACGCAGTATTTT.

The chain joins TRBV11-2 to TRBJ1-2; tentative D call: TRBD1 (6 bases). Trimming cost V 5 bases and J 5 bases, with 18 bases left between them. The CDR3 is 15 residues long. CDR1 and CDR2 from the germline V gene are SGHAT and FQNNGV. The CDR3 region is CASSPLRGGAYGYTF. The CDR3 bases are TGTGCCAGCAGCCCCCTGCGGGGGGGCGCATATGGCTACACCTTC.

The rearrangement links TRBV4-3 to TRBJ1-6; no firm D call. Germline assignment: CDR1 LGHNA and CDR2 YSLEER. The CDR3 is made up of 14 amino acids. Between the trimmed V and J ends, which lost 1 base and 8 bases, there was a span of 9 bases. In nucleotides, the CDR3 is TGCGCCAGCAGCCAAGCCTACACCCATTCACCCCTCCACTTT. It encodes CASSQAYTHSPLHF.

The rearrangement uses TRBV19 and TRBJ1-1; D is uncertain. Germline assignment: CDR1 LNHDA and CDR2 SQIVND (reference sequence). V lost 4 bases, J lost 3 bases, and 18 bases lay in between. The CDR3 is made up of 16 amino acids. In DNA, the CDR3 is TGTGCCAGTAGTACCCCGCGACATATCTACGACACTGAAGCTTTCTTT. It codes for CASSTPRHIYDTEAFF.

This clone was picked up one time. DNA of the CDR3: TGTGCCAGCAGCCACCACAGGGAACGAGGGAATTCACCCCTCCACTTT. This translates into CASSHHRERGNSPLHF. The rearrangement links TRBV2 to TRBJ1-6, with D possibly matching TRBD1 (6 bases). The V gene lost 6 bases and the J gene lost 7 bases, with 19 bases spanning the gap. Germline V lookup: CDR1 SNHLY, CDR2 FYNNEI. This CDR3 contains 16 residues.

This sequence joins TRBV5-1 and TRBJ2-2, with D tentatively TRBD2 (5 bases). Trimming stripped 2 bases from V and 2 bases from J, with 10 bases between. This CDR3 contains 15 residues. CDR1 SGHRS and CDR2 YFSETQ come from the germline V gene. The DNA for the CDR3 is TGCGCCAGCAGCTTCGGGGTTATTAACACCGGGGAGCTGTTTTTT. It translates to CASSFGVINTGELFF.

V usage is TRBV9 and J usage is TRBJ2-5; 8 bases map to TRBD1. The length of the CDR3 is 15 residues. The germline V gene encodes CDR1 SGDLS and CDR2 YYNGEE. V shed 2 bases, J shed 4 bases, and the junction held 7 bases outside the gene matches. The CDR3 here is CASSVGQGAIETQYF. In nucleotides, the CDR3 is TGTGCCAGCAGCGTCGGGCAGGGGGCAATAGAGACCCAGTACTTC.

The chain carries TRBV3-1 (or the pseudogene TRBV3-2) and TRBJ1-4; 9 bases align to TRBD1. V was clipped by 1 base and J by 7 bases; unmatched bases: 7. The CDR3 has 16 amino acids. Per the germline V gene, CDR1 is LGHDT and CDR2 is YNNKEL (reference sequence). CDR3 sequence reads: CASSQGSGTGREKLFF. The DNA for the CDR3 is TGTGCCAGCAGCCAAGGTTCGGGGACAGGGCGTGAAAAACTGTTTTTT.

The CDR3 coding sequence is TGCAGTGCTAGTCAAGGGACAGGTTGGGGAACCGGGGAGCTGTTTTTT. This gives the protein CSASQGTGWGTGELFF. The chain is built from TRBV20-1 and TRBJ2-2; 8 bases match TRBD1. Trimming cost V 3 bases and J 5 bases; bases outside gene matches: 11. CDR1 and CDR2 (germline): DFQATT, SNEGSKA (reference sequence). The CDR3 has 16 amino acids.

The chain links TRBV19 to TRBJ2-5, with 9 bases matching TRBD1. There are 15 residues in the CDR3. Germline V CDR1 and CDR2: LNHDA, SQIVND (reference sequence). V was pared by 3 bases and J by 2 bases, with 4 bases of the junction left unmatched. CDR3 coding DNA: TGTGCCAGTAGTATCGGCGGGACAGGGCAAGAGACCCAGTACTTC. This encodes CASSIGGTGQETQYF.

The rearrangement uses TRBV12-3 or TRBV12-4 and TRBJ1-5, with a weak D call TRBD1 (5 bases). The CDR3 is 11 residues long. The V and J ends lost 3 bases and 9 bases respectively, with 6 bases between them. The CDR3: CASSFGGPQHF. The DNA for the CDR3 is TGTGCCAGCAGTTTCGGGGGGCCCCAGCATTTT.

CDR3 loop: CASSELGSNVLTF. The DNA of the CDR3 is TGTGCCAGCAGTGAATTAGGGTCCAACGTCCTGACTTTC. The gene calls are TRBV28 and TRBJ2-6; no clear D. V lost 5 bases, J lost 8 bases, and 10 bases lay in between. The germline gives CDR1 MDHEN, CDR2 SYDVKM. The CDR3 consists of 13 residues.

The V gene is TRBV15, the J gene TRBJ2-7; TRBD2 is a possible D gene (5 bases). The CDR3 loop spans 13 amino acids. The germline gives CDR1 LNHNV, CDR2 YYDKDF (reference sequence). V shed 3 bases and J shed 4 bases, with 10 bases lying between them. CDR3 DNA: TGTGCCACCAGCAGGGACTTACAGTACGAGCAGTACTTC. It yields the protein CATSRDLQYEQYF.

This chain links TRBV30 with TRBJ2-2, with 9 bases that match TRBD1. The germline gives CDR1 GTSNPN, CDR2 SVGIG (reference sequence). The CDR3 is 15 amino acids. Trimming at V came to 3 bases and at J to 1 base, leaving 3 bases not matched to a gene. The CDR3 sequence: CAWRLGQGNTGELFF. CDR3 coding DNA: TGTGCCTGGAGGCTGGGACAGGGGAACACCGGGGAGCTGTTTTTT.

Concerning this clone itself: Mismatch with germline at one junction end may stem from a read error. J is TRBJ2-5 and V is TRBV7-7; 10 nucleotides line up with TRBD2. The germline CDR1 and CDR2 sequences are SSHAT and FNYEAQ (reference sequence). The CDR3 runs to 21 residues. CDR3 DNA sequence: TGTGCTAGCAGCTTACGGGTAAGAAGTGCAGCGGGAGGGCCTACTTTGGAGACCCAGTACTTC. Its translation: CASSLRVRSAAGGPTLETQYF.

The J gene is TRBJ2-1, the V gene TRBV6-4; 10 bases map to TRBD1. V trimming: 6 bases; J trimming: 2 bases; junction bases outside the gene matches: 7. The CDR3 consists of 16 residues. Per germline, CDR1 MRHNA and CDR2 SNTAGT. The CDR3 DNA sequence: TGTGCCAGCAGAGCTGACAGGGGGCTACCCTACAATGAGCAGTTCTTC. Its protein product is CASRADRGLPYNEQFF.

The genes are TRBV19 and TRBJ2-7; D gene unclear. The V gene lost 1 base and the J gene lost 1 base, with 8 bases spanning the gap. The V gene's germline CDR1 is LNHDA and CDR2 SQIVND (reference sequence). There are 14 residues in the CDR3. The CDR3 DNA follows: TGTGCCAGTAGTATAGTAAGGGATTCCTACGAGCAGTACTTC. Its protein is CASSIVRDSYEQYF.

The CDR3 loop reads CASSQEGQGTQPQHF. In DNA, the CDR3 is TGCGCCAGCAGCCAAGAAGGGCAGGGCACTCAGCCCCAGCATTTT. The genes are TRBV4-1 and TRBJ1-5, with a tentative D call TRBD1 (5 bases). The CDR3 loop spans 15 amino acids. Looked up from germline, CDR1 is MGHRA and CDR2 is YSYEKL. V was trimmed by 0 bases and J by 6 bases, leaving 12 bases between them.

This clone was found once. The chain links TRBV6-2 or TRBV6-3 to TRBJ2-5; D is possibly TRBD1 (5 bases). CDR3 length: 18 amino acids. Germline V lookup: CDR1 MNHEY, CDR2 SVGEGT. V was trimmed by 2 bases and J by 3 bases, leaving 22 bases between them. DNA of the CDR3: TGTGCCAGCAGTTACCCGGCTTGGACATTTGGACCAGAAGAGACCCAGTACTTC. Translation gives CASSYPAWTFGPEETQYF.

CDR3 region: CASSGSRPGSYEQYF. The CDR3 DNA sequence: TGTGCCAGCAGCGGGAGTCGGCCGGGCAGTTACGAGCAGTACTTC. V gene TRBV5-4 combines with J gene TRBJ2-7; weak D call: TRBD2 (5 bases). The length of the CDR3 is 15 residues. Between the trimmed V and J ends, which lost 4 bases and 4 bases, there was a span of 18 bases. Per the germline V gene, CDR1 is SGHNT and CDR2 is YYREEE (reference sequence).

The genes are TRBV19 and TRBJ1-1, with no clear D. The ends were cut back, 5 bases at V and 1 base at J, with 8 bases in the middle. The germline gives CDR1 LNHDA, CDR2 SQIVND (reference sequence). The CDR3 consists of 13 residues. The CDR3 nucleotides are TGTGCCAGTAGTGCTGCTCGGAACACTGAAGCTTTCTTT. It encodes CASSAARNTEAFF.